The 8 T cell receptor beta chains listed next were all sequenced from one sample in a study of blood T cell repertoires in COVID-19. The repertoire was sequenced with immunoSEQ multiplex PCR; TCRdb's copy has only in-frame clones and lacks some. This sample has under 300,000 clones, with about three quarters found just once. Sample: peripheral blood. These receptors were taken from an elderly woman with acute or convalescent COVID-19.

There are a few counts of this clone. CDR3 protein: CASSLGHSGTGPGGGYTF. The CDR3 DNA sequence: TGCGCCAGCAGCTTGGGGCACTCCGGGACAGGGCCAGGAGGGGGCTACACCTTC. The chain joins TRBV5-1 to TRBJ1-2, with 9 bases that match TRBD1. This CDR3 contains 18 residues. Trimming took 0 bases from V and 8 from J; bases not matched to a gene: 17. The germline CDR1 and CDR2 sequences are SGHRS and YFSETQ.

The sample holds a few counts of this clone. J is TRBJ2-7 and V is TRBV3-1 (or the pseudogene TRBV3-2), with 9 bases that match TRBD1. Unmatched junction bases numbered 9, after V lost 8 bases and J lost 7 bases. The CDR3 covers 13 residues. CDR1 and CDR2 from the germline V gene are LGHDT and YNNKEL (reference sequence). The CDR3 loop reads CASRDRVTQEQYF. The CDR3 DNA reads TGTGCCAGCCGGGACAGGGTAACGCAGGAGCAGTACTTC.

The chain uses TRBV14 and TRBJ1-2, with D hard to call. This CDR3 contains 12 residues. Germline V gene sequence: CDR1 SGHDN, CDR2 FVKESK. V lost 4 bases and J 5 bases, leaving 8 bases between the germline ends. The CDR3 nucleotides read TGTGCCAGCAGCCTCACTCCATATGGCTACACCTTC. It encodes CASSLTPYGYTF.

The CDR3: CASSEGLGAGQFF. For the CDR3, the DNA is TGTGCCAGCAGTGAGGGACTAGGCGCGGGGCAGTTCTTC. The chain has TRBV6-4 and TRBJ2-1; 8 bases map to TRBD2. V gave up 3 bases and J gave up 12 bases; unmatched junction bases: 7. This CDR3 has 13 amino acids. The germline CDR1 and CDR2 sequences are MRHNA and SNTAGT.

The genes are TRBV5-4 and TRBJ2-3, with D possibly matching TRBD2 (6 bases). V was shortened by 1 base and J by 2 bases, with 20 bases between the two germline ends. Germline CDR1 and CDR2: SGHNT and YYREEE (reference sequence). The CDR3 sequence is 18 residues long. Written as DNA, the CDR3 is TGTGCCAGCAGCTTGCGGGGTGGGGCGGGGCCCACCACAGATACGCAGTATTTT. It yields the protein CASSLRGGAGPTTDTQYF.

The rearrangement uses TRBV19 and TRBJ1-4, with D uncertain. The CDR3 is made up of 16 amino acids. Germline V gives CDR1 LNHDA, CDR2 SQIVND (reference sequence). V was shortened by 3 bases and J by 6 bases, with 17 bases between the two germline ends. The CDR3 spells CASSIELSGGYEKLFF. CDR3 coding DNA: TGTGCCAGTAGTATCGAATTATCGGGTGGCTATGAAAAACTGTTTTTT. Full variable domain (rest looked up from reference TRBV19 and TRBJ1-4): DGGITQSPKYLFRKEGQNVTLSCEQNLNHDAMYWYRQDPGQGLRLIYYSQIVNDFQKGDIAEGYSVSREKKESFPLTVTSAQKNPTAFYLCASSIELSGGYEKLFFGSGTQLSVL.

J is TRBJ1-2 and V is TRBV6-5; 11 nucleotides align to TRBD1. Germline values: CDR1 MNHEY, CDR2 SVGAGI. The CDR3 covers 13 residues. With V trimmed by 6 bases and J by 8 bases, 5 bases remained unmatched. This chain's CDR3 is CASSLRDRGGYTF. The CDR3, as DNA: TGTGCCAGCAGCCTTAGGGACAGGGGGGGCTACACCTTC.

This clone was seen a few times. This chain links TRBV6-5 with TRBJ1-1, with D hard to call. Germline loops: CDR1 MNHEY, CDR2 SVGAGI. Trimming stripped 6 bases from V and 10 bases from J, with 18 bases between. CDR3 length: 13 residues. The DNA for the CDR3 is TGTGCCAGCAGCACTCCGAGTGGTCGCTCAGCTTTCTTT. Translating it yields CASSTPSGRSAFF.